Below, 24 T cell receptor beta chains from the same sample are listed, as sequenced in a study of T cell changes during pregnancy in multiple sclerosis. Generated by immunoSEQ multiplex PCR, the TCRdb table keeps only in-frame clones and is missing some. The sample consists of 40,000 to 60,000 clones, 90% to 95% of them appearing once. Sequencing used peripheral blood, obtained after pregnancy. The origin of the receptors is a female donor with multiple sclerosis, enrolled in a pregnancy study.

The V gene is TRBV27, the J gene TRBJ1-1; D not resolved. Trimming removed 0 bases from V and 4 bases from J, with 18 bases in between. CDR1 MNHEY and CDR2 SMNVEV come from the germline V gene (reference sequence). This CDR3 spans 17 amino acids. CDR3 in DNA: TGTGCCAGCAGTTTATCATGGTCAGGACTATGGCCCACTGAAGCTTTCTTT. It translates to CASSLSWSGLWPTEAFF.

This chain connects TRBV6-6 to TRBJ2-1, with a tentative D call TRBD1 (6 bases). The CDR3 has 16 residues. The germline CDR1 and CDR2 sequences are MNHNY and SVGAGI (reference sequence). The germline V and J ends were trimmed by 0 bases and 7 bases, with 16 bases remaining between them. The DNA for the CDR3 is TGTGCCAGCAGTTACTCCCCATCGACAGGCGGGAATGAGCAGTTCTTC. Translating it yields CASSYSPSTGGNEQFF.

In nucleotides, the CDR3 is TGTGCCAGCAGTGAAAGGGTCGGACTAGCGGTTTACACCGGGGAGCTGTTTTTT. Translation gives CASSERVGLAVYTGELFF. The rearrangement uses TRBV25-1 and TRBJ2-2; 10 nucleotides match TRBD2. The CDR3 has 18 residues. V dropped 2 bases and J dropped 3; count of bases not matched to a gene: 9. CDR1 is MGHDK and CDR2 is SYGVNS in the germline V gene.

This rearrangement joins TRBV5-6 to TRBJ1-1, with D maybe TRBD1 (5 bases). This CDR3 contains 15 residues. CDR1 and CDR2 (germline): SGHDT, YYEEEE. The V end lost 0 bases, the J end lost 2 bases, and 11 bases lay between the germline ends. The CDR3 loop reads CASSLVGAANTEAFF. The CDR3 bases are TGTGCCAGCAGCTTGGTTGGGGCCGCCAACACTGAAGCTTTCTTT.

This rearrangement joins TRBV12-5 to TRBJ2-7, with 9 bases fitting TRBD2. V lost 0 bases to trimming and J lost 1 base; unmatched junction nucleotides: 16. The V gene's germline CDR1 is LGHNT and CDR2 FRNRAP. This CDR3 region has 20 residues. CDR3 loop: CASGLVRGGVAGAISYEQYF. CDR3 nucleotide sequence: TGTGCTAGTGGTTTGGTACGGGGAGGGGTAGCGGGGGCAATTTCCTACGAGCAGTACTTC.

The chain carries TRBV5-6 and TRBJ2-2, with TRBD2 matching 12 bases. With V trimmed by 3 bases and J by 3 bases, 9 bases remained unmatched. Germline assignment: CDR1 SGHDT and CDR2 YYEEEE. The CDR3 length is 18 residues. The DNA of the CDR3 is TGTGCCAGCAGCTCTCTCAGACTAGCGGGGGCCGACACCGGGGAGCTGTTTTTT. Amino acid sequence: CASSSLRLAGADTGELFF.

The chain couples TRBV9 to TRBJ2-2; D is unclear. The CDR3 is 12 amino acids. The germline V gene has CDR1 SGDLS and CDR2 YYNGEE. V was trimmed by 0 bases and J by 7 bases, leaving 4 bases between them. This chain's CDR3 is CASSVGGGELFF. The CDR3 DNA reads as TGTGCCAGCAGCGTAGGCGGCGGGGAGCTGTTTTTT.

The V gene is TRBV28, the J gene TRBJ1-2; TRBD1 aligns across 7 bases. With V trimmed by 5 bases and J by 8 bases, 14 bases remained unmatched. The CDR3 has 15 residues. CDR1 and CDR2 from the germline V gene are MDHEN and SYDVKM. The CDR3, as DNA: TGTGCCAGCAGTACCCAGGGGGTGAGTCTATCCGGCTACACCTTC. It yields the protein CASSTQGVSLSGYTF.

The chain employs TRBV19 and TRBJ1-6; 10 positions match TRBD1. CDR3 length equals 17 residues. The germline V gene encodes CDR1 LNHDA and CDR2 SQIVND (reference sequence). V lost 7 bases to trimming and J lost 2 bases; unmatched junction nucleotides: 8. CDR3 in amino acids: CASKSRDRGAYNSPLHF. The CDR3, as DNA: TGTGCCAGTAAATCCCGGGACAGGGGCGCCTATAATTCACCCCTCCACTTT.

This clone was observed a few times. The rearrangement joins TRBV6-6 to TRBJ2-3; 8 bases line up with TRBD1. The germline V gene has CDR1 MNHNY and CDR2 SVGAGI (reference sequence). Losses at the gene ends were 8 bases for V and 4 bases for J; bases not matched to a gene: 8. CDR3 length equals 14 residues. The CDR3 sequence is CASRHGTGADTQYF. The DNA for the CDR3 is TGTGCCAGCCGCCACGGGACAGGAGCAGATACGCAGTATTTT.

The chain is built from TRBV7-9 and TRBJ1-4, with D possibly being TRBD1 (6 bases). This CDR3 is 14 amino acids long. Germline CDR1 and CDR2: SEHNR and FQNEAQ (reference sequence). Trimming pared 7 bases from V and 8 bases from J, leaving 17 bases between. The DNA of the CDR3 is TGTGCCAGCACCAAGGGGGGGGTTCGAGAAAAACTGTTTTTT. It codes for CASTKGGVREKLFF.

The V call is TRBV5-6, the J call TRBJ1-5, with D uncertain. CDR3 length: 13 amino acids. Between the trimmed V and J ends, which lost 2 bases and 4 bases, there was a span of 7 bases. Germline values: CDR1 SGHDT, CDR2 YYEEEE. The CDR3 bases are TGTGCCAGCAGCTTTGGAGTAAATCAGCCCCAGCATTTT. It yields the protein CASSFGVNQPQHF.

This sequence joins TRBV19 and TRBJ2-7; 7 bases fit TRBD1. The CDR3 consists of 13 residues. V trimming: 6 bases; J trimming: 1 base; junction bases outside the gene matches: 3. Germline assignment: CDR1 LNHDA and CDR2 SQIVND (reference sequence). CDR3 sequence (DNA): TGTGCCAGTAGGGCAGGGGGTTCCTACGAGCAGTACTTC. Translated: CASRAGGSYEQYF.

This clone is a singleton in its sample. The V gene is TRBV29-1, the J gene TRBJ1-2, with 7 bases identical to TRBD1. Trimming at V came to 6 bases and at J to 8 bases, leaving 9 bases not matched to a gene. Germline V gene sequence: CDR1 SQVTM, CDR2 ANQGSEA. CDR3 length equals 12 residues. The CDR3 DNA follows: TGCAGCGTCCGAGACAGGGTTGCCGGCTACACCTTC. Translated: CSVRDRVAGYTF.

In this sample, this clone turned up a few times. The chain carries TRBV6-5 and TRBJ1-6; possibly TRBD1 for D (5 bases). V shed 9 bases and J shed 7 bases, with 10 bases lying between them. CDR3 length equals 12 residues. Germline CDR1 reads MNHEY; CDR2 reads SVGAGI. The CDR3 reads CASCPGNSPLHF. The DNA of the CDR3 is TGTGCCAGTTGCCCAGGGAATTCACCCCTCCACTTT.

This chain joins TRBV7-9 and TRBJ1-2; D is possibly TRBD1 (5 bases). CDR1 and CDR2 (germline): SEHNR, FQNEAQ (reference sequence). V was trimmed by 3 bases and J by 4 bases, leaving 15 bases between them. CDR3 length: 15 amino acids. The CDR3 here is CASSFGRQFSYGYTF. CDR3 sequence (DNA): TGTGCCAGCAGCTTCGGCAGACAGTTTTCCTATGGCTACACCTTC.

V gene TRBV6-5 combines with J gene TRBJ2-4; 11 bases map to TRBD2. V shed 6 bases, J shed 5 bases, and the junction held 6 bases outside the gene matches. The germline V gene encodes CDR1 MNHEY and CDR2 SVGAGI. This CDR3 has 15 amino acids. In DNA form, the CDR3 reads TGTGCCAGCAGCGTTAGCGGGGGGGCCCAAAACATTCAGTACTTC. This translates into CASSVSGGAQNIQYF.

The chain couples TRBV19 to TRBJ2-7, with 13 bases that match TRBD2. This CDR3 comprises 15 residues. Losses at the gene ends were 5 bases for V and 7 bases for J; bases not matched to a gene: 8. Germline CDR1 LNHDA, CDR2 SQIVND (reference sequence). CDR3 region: CASSLLAGGPGEQYF. DNA of the CDR3: TGTGCCAGTAGTTTACTAGCGGGGGGGCCGGGAGAGCAGTACTTC.

This chain joins TRBV5-6 and TRBJ2-7; D may be TRBD1 (5 bases). CDR1 and CDR2 (germline): SGHDT, YYEEEE. There are 14 residues in the CDR3. Trimming took 5 bases from V and 5 from J, leaving 17 bases between them. In DNA, the CDR3 is TGTGCCAGCAGTTCGCCGTGGGGCAGTAACGAGCAGTACTTC. Its protein is CASSSPWGSNEQYF.

V and J are TRBV4-3 and TRBJ2-7; D not resolved. Germline CDR1 is LGHNA and CDR2 is YSLEER. This CDR3 is built from 13 residues. The V and J ends lost 3 bases and 3 bases respectively, with 9 bases between them. The CDR3 loop is CASSHDNSYEQYF. CDR3 DNA sequence: TGCGCCAGCAGCCACGACAACAGCTACGAGCAGTACTTC.

The chain is built from TRBV11-1 and TRBJ2-5, with a weak D call TRBD2 (7 bases). The CDR3 loop spans 12 amino acids. The V end lost 5 bases, the J end lost 5 bases, and 9 bases lay between the germline ends. Germline V gene lookup returns CDR1 SGHAT and CDR2 FQDESV (reference sequence). The CDR3 loop is CASSKGGETQYF. CDR3 coding DNA: TGTGCCAGCAGCAAGGGGGGGGAGACCCAGTACTTC.

This chain joins TRBV6-5 and TRBJ1-6; D uncertain. The CDR3 covers 15 residues. Germline loops: CDR1 MNHEY, CDR2 SVGAGI. V lost 7 bases and J lost 8, with 18 bases in between. In DNA form, the CDR3 reads TGTGCCAGCACCTCGCGGGTCCTTTACGATTCACCCCTCCACTTT. This sequence encodes CASTSRVLYDSPLHF.

The chain couples TRBV9 to TRBJ2-4; D is unclear. The V end lost 3 bases, the J end lost 0 bases, and 7 bases lay between the germline ends. From germline, CDR1 is SGDLS and CDR2 YYNGEE. This CDR3 region has 14 residues. CDR3 sequence: CASSGSVAKNIQYF. Here the CDR3 DNA reads TGTGCCAGCAGCGGTAGTGTAGCCAAAAACATTCAGTACTTC. The entire variable domain, with the rest obtained from reference TRBV9 and TRBJ2-4, is as follows: DSGVTQTPKHLITATGQRVTLRCSPRSGDLSVYWYQQSLDQGLQFLIQYYNGEERAKGNILERFSAQQFPDLHSELNLSSLELGDSALYFCASSGSVAKNIQYFGAGTRLSVL.

The rearrangement uses TRBV14 and TRBJ2-1; 10 nucleotides agree with TRBD2. There are 19 residues in the CDR3. V lost 3 bases and J lost 7; bases outside the gene matches: 18. Germline V CDR1 and CDR2: SGHDN, FVKESK. The CDR3: CASSHNRLAGAPRRNEQFF. The DNA for the CDR3 is TGTGCCAGCAGCCATAACCGCCTAGCGGGGGCCCCACGCCGAAATGAGCAGTTCTTC.